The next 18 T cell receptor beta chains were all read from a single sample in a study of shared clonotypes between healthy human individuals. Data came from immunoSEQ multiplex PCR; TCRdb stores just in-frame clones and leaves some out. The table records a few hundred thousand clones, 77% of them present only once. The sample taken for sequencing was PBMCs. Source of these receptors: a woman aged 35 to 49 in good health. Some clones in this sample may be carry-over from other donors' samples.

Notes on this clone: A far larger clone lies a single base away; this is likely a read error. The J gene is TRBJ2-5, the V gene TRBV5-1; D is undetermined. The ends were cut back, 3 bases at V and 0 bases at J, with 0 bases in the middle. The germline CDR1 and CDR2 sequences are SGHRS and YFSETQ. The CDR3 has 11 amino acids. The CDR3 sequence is CASSYQETQYF. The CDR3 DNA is TGCGCCAGCAGCTACCAAGAGACCCAGTACTTC.

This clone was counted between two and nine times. The CDR3 DNA is TGTGCCAGCAGCTGGGAGGGGGCCGGAACCTACGAGCAGTACTTC. The encoded protein is CASSWEGAGTYEQYF. V and J are TRBV7-9 and TRBJ2-7; D is tentatively TRBD1 or TRBD2 (7 bases each). The germline V gene has CDR1 SEHNR and CDR2 FQNEAQ (reference sequence). Trimming took 4 bases from V and 2 from J, leaving 15 bases between them. The CDR3 is made up of 15 amino acids.

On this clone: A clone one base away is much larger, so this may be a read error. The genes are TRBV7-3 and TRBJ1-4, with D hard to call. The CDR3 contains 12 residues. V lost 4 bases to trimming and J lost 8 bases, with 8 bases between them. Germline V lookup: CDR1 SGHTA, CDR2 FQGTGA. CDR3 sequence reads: CASSSPSEKLFF. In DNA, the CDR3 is TGTGCCAGCAGCTCCCCGAGCGAAAAACTGTTTTTT.

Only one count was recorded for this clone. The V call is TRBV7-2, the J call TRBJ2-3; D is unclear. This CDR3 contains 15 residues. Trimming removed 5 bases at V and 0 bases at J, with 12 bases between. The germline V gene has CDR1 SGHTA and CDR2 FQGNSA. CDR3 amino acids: CASSQIASSTDTQYF. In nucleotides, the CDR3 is TGTGCCAGCAGCCAGATAGCCTCAAGCACAGATACGCAGTATTTT.

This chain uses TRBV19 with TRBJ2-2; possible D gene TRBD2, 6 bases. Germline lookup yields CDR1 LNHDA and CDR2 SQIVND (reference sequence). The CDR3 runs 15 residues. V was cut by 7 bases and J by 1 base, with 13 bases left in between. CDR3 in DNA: TGTGCCAGTAACCCCAGCGGGCAGAACACCGGGGAGCTGTTTTTT. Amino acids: CASNPSGQNTGELFF.

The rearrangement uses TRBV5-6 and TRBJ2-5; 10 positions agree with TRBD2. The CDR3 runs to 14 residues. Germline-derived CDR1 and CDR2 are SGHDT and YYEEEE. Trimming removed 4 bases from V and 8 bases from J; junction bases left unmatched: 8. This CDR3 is CASSTTLLAGTQYF. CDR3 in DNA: TGTGCCAGCAGCACAACCTTACTAGCGGGAACCCAGTACTTC.

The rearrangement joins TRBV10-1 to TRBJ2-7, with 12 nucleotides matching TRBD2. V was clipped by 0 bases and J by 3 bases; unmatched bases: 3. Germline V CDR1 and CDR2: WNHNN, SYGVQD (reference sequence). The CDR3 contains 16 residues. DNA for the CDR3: TGCGCCAGCAGTGAGTCGGGACTAGCGGGCAACTACGAGCAGTACTTC. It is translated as CASSESGLAGNYEQYF.

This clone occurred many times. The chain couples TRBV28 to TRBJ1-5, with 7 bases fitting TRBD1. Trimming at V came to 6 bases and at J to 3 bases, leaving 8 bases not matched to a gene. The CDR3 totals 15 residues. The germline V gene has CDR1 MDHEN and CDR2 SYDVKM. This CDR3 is CASSHRDRPNQPQHF. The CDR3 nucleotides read TGTGCCAGCAGCCACCGGGACAGACCCAATCAGCCCCAGCATTTT.

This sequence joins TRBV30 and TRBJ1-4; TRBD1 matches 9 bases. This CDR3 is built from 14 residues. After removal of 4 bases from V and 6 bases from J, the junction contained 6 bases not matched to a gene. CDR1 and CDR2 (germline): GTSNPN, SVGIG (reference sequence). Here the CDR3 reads CAWNEQGAYEKLFF. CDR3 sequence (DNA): TGTGCCTGGAACGAACAGGGGGCATATGAAAAACTGTTTTTT.

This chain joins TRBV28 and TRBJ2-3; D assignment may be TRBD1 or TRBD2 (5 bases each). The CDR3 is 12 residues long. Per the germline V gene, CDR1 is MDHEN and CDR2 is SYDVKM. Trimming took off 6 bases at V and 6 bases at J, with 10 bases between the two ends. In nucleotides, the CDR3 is TGTGCCAGCAGGGGACCAGGGGATACGCAGTATTTT. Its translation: CASRGPGDTQYF.

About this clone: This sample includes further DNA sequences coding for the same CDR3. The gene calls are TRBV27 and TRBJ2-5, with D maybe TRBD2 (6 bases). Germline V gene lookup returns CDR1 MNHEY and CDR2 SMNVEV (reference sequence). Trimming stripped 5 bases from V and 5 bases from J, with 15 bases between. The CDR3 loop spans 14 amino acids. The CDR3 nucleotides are TGTGCCAGCAGTCCGCGGGGAGTTGTGGAGACCCAGTACTTC. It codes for CASSPRGVVETQYF.

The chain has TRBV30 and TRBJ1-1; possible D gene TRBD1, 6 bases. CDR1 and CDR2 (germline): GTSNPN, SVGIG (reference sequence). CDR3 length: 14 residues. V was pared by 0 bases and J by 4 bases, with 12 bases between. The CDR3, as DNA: TGTGCCTGGAGTGTAGGGGGACGGAGCACTGAAGCTTTCTTT. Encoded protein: CAWSVGGRSTEAFF.

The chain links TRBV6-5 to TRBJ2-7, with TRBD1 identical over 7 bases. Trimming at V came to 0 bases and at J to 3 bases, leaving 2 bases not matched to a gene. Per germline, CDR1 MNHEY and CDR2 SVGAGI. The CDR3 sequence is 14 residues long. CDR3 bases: TGTGCCAGCAGTTACTCGCCAGGGGGCTACGAGCAGTACTTC. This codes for CASSYSPGGYEQYF.

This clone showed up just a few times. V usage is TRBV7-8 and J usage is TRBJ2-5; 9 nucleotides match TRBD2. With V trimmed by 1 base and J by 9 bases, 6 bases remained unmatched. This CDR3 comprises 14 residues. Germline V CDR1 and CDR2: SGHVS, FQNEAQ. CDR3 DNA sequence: TGTGCCAGCAGCTTAGAACGGCGGGAGGGTCCCCAGTACTTC. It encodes CASSLERREGPQYF.

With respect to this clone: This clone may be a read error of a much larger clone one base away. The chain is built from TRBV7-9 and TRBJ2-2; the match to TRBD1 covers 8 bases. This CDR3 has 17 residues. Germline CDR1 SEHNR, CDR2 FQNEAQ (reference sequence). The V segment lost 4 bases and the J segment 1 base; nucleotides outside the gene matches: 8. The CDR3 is CASSSGPGQENTGELFF. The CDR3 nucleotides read TGTGCCAGCAGCTCCGGACCGGGACAGGAGAACACCGGGGAGCTGTTTTTT.

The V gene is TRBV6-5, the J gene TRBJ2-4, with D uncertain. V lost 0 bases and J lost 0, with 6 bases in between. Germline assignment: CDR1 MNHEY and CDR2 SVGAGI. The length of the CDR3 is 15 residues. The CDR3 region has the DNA TGTGCCAGCAGTTACTCGAGTCTAGCCAAAAACATTCAGTACTTC. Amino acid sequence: CASSYSSLAKNIQYF.

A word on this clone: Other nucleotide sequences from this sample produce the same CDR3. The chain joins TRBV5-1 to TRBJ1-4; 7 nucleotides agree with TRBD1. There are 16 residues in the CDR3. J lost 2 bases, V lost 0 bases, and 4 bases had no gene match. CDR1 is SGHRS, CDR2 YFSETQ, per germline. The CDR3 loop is CASSLGQGVTNEKLFF. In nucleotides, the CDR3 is TGCGCCAGCAGCTTGGGACAGGGAGTGACTAATGAAAAACTGTTTTTT.

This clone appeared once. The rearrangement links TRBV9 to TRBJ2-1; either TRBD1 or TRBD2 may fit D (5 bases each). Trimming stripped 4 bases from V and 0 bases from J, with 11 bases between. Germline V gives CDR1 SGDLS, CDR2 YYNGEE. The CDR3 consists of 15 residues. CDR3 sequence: CASSPRDRSYNEQFF. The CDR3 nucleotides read TGTGCCAGCAGCCCCCGGGACCGCTCCTACAATGAGCAGTTCTTC.